One T cell receptor (beta chain) is described in this entry. Its antigen is not yet known. No base-level quality is on record; no much larger clone is a single base apart. Here V drops 5 bases and J drops 1 base, and the junction holds 4 bases not matched to any gene. From its cysteine to its phenylalanine, the CDR3 spans 15 amino acids. Only the CDR3 DNA is retained, 45 bases long and in frame from the first base. CDR1 SNHLY and CDR2 FYNNEI were looked up in the germline V gene. This specimen belongs to a study of cytomegalovirus exposure and HLA in healthy donors (dated by TCRdb to the late 2010s). A note on the overall study: An earlier analysis of fewer than 750 of the donors reported about 280 Gb of sequence data and roughly 120 million unique TCR beta sequences obtained from some 170 million T cells. All discovery cohort repertoires had been generated on a single sequencing platform. HLA typing covered class I and class II loci at four-digit resolution. Donor age, sex, ethnicity and CMV serostatus were collected together with the repertoire data. The later analysis used no new phenotypic data to find candidate immune exposures, relying instead on TCR beta sequences and their occurrence across donors. A separate validation cohort of 100 to 150 different subjects was used in addition to the roughly 640-subject first cohort. Among the approximately 420 genotyped donors, under 90% belonged to the genetic ancestry cluster associated with self-reported Caucasian donors. The study profiled the T cell repertoires of more than 500 subjects by immunosequencing and related them to cytomegalovirus serostatus. Among 300 to 500 genotyped donors of the cohort, an average of approximately 240,000 unique TCR beta nucleotide sequences was sequenced per donor, of which 15% to 20% were non-productive. Typing coverage differed by locus: A, B, C, DRB1 and DQB1 were typed in roughly 620-630 donors, DQA1 in roughly 500, DPA1 in 600 to 610, and DPB1 in 450 to 490. To predict cytomegalovirus infection status, the study brought together high-throughput TCR immunosequencing, statistical association of individual TCRs with disease status, and machine learning. The aim of the study was to test whether cataloging public T cell receptors could identify signatures of past pathogen exposure. A handful of DR-DQ haplotypes were handled as single units for association and clustering because linkage in the cohort was strong. A later genetic analysis took genome-wide SNP genotypes for about three fifths of the 666 donors and used that subset as a discovery cohort. To decide whether each TCR beta V gene segment behaved as functional or pseudogenic, an earlier analysis of fewer than 750 of the donors relied on high-throughput TCR beta sequencing. An early release that covered 500 to 800 HLA-typed donors contained around 300 gigabases of sequencing data and around 85 million unique TCR sequences. In a later analysis, previously published TCR beta repertoires from roughly 710 donors were re-analyzed and high-resolution HLA genotyping was added so that TCR occurrence patterns could be studied. General study outcomes and caveats: Approximately 18 rarely observed V segments, including chromosome 9 orphons, were excluded from the earlier analysis of some 590 of the donors because counts were too low. In a later analysis, the rate of TCR association differed among HLA loci, with DRB1 alleles having the most associated TCRs and HLA-C alleles having the fewest. According to the authors, the approach could potentially be generalized to other disease states and immunological phenotypes. According to a later analysis, parvovirus B19, influenza, CMV and Epstein-Barr virus appeared linked to several top co-occurrence clusters. In an earlier analysis of over 550 of the donors, most TCR beta V segments were observed in productive rearrangements about 87% or about 30% of the time, broadly matching IMGT annotations. In both the original and validation cohorts, the classifier was reported to diagnose cytomegalovirus status with high specificity and sensitivity. A later genetic analysis reported fewer N-insertions in productive TCRs among donors in an Asian-associated ancestry cluster than the roughly 700-donor mean. A cluster of highly shared sequence variants was judged likely to be a technical artifact of the sequencing pipeline. Most TCR sequences were seen in very few donors, while some public TCRs were found in many individuals. Sequencing depth was assumed to be roughly uniform across donors in the presence/absence analyses, though that assumption may not hold. When HLA alleles, especially DR and DQ, strongly co-occurred, attributing TCR associations to individual alleles was difficult. The study listed 150 to 200 TCR beta chains as associated with cytomegalovirus. Linkage disequilibrium might explain the correlated functional status among segregating V segments, but an unknown experimental factor could not be ruled out. The cohort was sequenced for TCR beta chains only, and without alpha or paired-chain data the features that could be detected were limited. A later analysis found that most CMV-associated TCR beta chains appeared HLA-restricted, with HLA associations seemingly driven largely by CMV exposure. In a later analysis, 16,951 TCR beta sequences were associated with specific HLA alleles at a false discovery rate of 0.05. A few of the identified cytomegalovirus-associated TCR beta chains were confirmed in vitro to be specific for cytomegalovirus antigens. The only immune exposure information available for the cohort was CMV serostatus. The 87-base-pair reads could not distinguish some IMGT-functional V segments, including TRBV6-2 and TRBV6-3, so those segments were excluded. A later analysis found that HLA-associated TCR beta chains were more clonally expanded and had lower generation probabilities than equally common non-associated chains. A further reported finding was that TCR beta sequences accurately predicted the HLA-A and HLA-B alleles for most subjects in the first cohort. A later genetic analysis associated a missense DCLRE1C variant with V-gene and J-gene trimming of TCR beta chains, and an independent cohort replicated the association. Because HLA typing was unavailable for some donors at each locus, only the typed subset was used in association tests.

Receptor amplification or capture employed the immunoSEQ multiplex PCR assay. For the multiplex PCR, a mixture combining 60 forward primers for TCR Vbeta segments and 13 reverse primers for TCR Jbeta segments was used. A multiplex PCR assay on genomic DNA amplified the CDR3 region of rearranged TCR beta genes. The Illumina HiSeq System was used to sequence the amplified TCR beta libraries as 87-base-pair reads. The study's processing was this. A later analysis tallied around 80 million unique TCR beta chains across the approximately 670 repertoires, and some 10 million of those chains were shared by two or more donors. To remove PCR and sequencing errors, raw reads were error-corrected and collapsed into unique sequences using a nearest-neighbor algorithm that merged closely related sequences. Alignment of CDR3 sequences to IMGT reference sequences was used to assign V, D and J gene segments. For a sequence to be retained, at least a six-nucleotide match to both a V gene segment and a J gene segment was required. Rearrangements were classified as productive when the CDR3 lacked stop codons and remained in frame with V and J, and all other rearrangements were classified as non-productive. CDR3 was defined according to IMGT convention as the region running from the second conserved V-encoded cysteine to the conserved J-encoded phenylalanine. Sequences without an unambiguous match to a single V gene segment were excluded from the earlier analysis of about 600 of the donors. In an earlier analysis of approximately 560 of the donors, a V segment was called functional when productive rearrangements were above 56.7%, and segregating when the standard deviation between donors exceeded 5%. A statistical classification framework was built for diagnosing cytomegalovirus status from the catalog of TCR beta chain sequences. In a later analysis, V and J genes were assigned by comparing TCR nucleotide sequences against IMGT/GENE-DB human TR gene sequences. Using the TCRdist pipeline, a later analysis assigned CDR3 sequences along with most-parsimonious VDJ recombination scenarios. In a later analysis, every TCR beta chain was defined by the combination of its CDR3 amino acid sequence and its V-gene family, and reads without a unique V-gene family were dropped. In a later analysis, a few hundred highly shared, low-generation-probability nucleotide sequences were removed to address suspected cross-contamination and a sequencing artifact. A later analysis calculated a clonal expansion index for each public chain from normalized within-repertoire ranks of inferred template counts. Generation probabilities in a later analysis came from a VDJ recombination model fitted to out-of-frame rearrangements, and those results were checked against IGoR. In a later analysis, TCR-TCR, TCR-HLA and TCR-CMV co-occurrence was scored with hypergeometric tests, and a repertoire-size bias correction was applied to TCR pairs. In a later analysis, false discovery rates were estimated by permuting HLA or CMV assignments 20 times. In a later analysis, co-occurring TCRs were grouped with DBSCAN, and TCRdist sequence similarity was added when clustering was performed within HLA-allele-positive subsets. Repertoires with fewer than 30,000 or more than 120,000 public chains were left out of co-occurrence clustering, as were about 5 repertoires with anomalous nucleotide sharing. TCRdb provides this immuneACCESS table in a form limited to in-frame rearrangements. Some clones are lacking; in checked studies, under half of them reflect an unresolved V gene, and why the rest are absent is not known. V, J and clone size are those of that table, while D and trimming were read from the DNA. For this sample there are roughly 110,000 clones; about four fifths appear just once. The ten largest clones capture roughly 2.7% of the sample.

The cohort was made up of roughly 670 healthy bone marrow donors. At the time of sampling, all cohort members were nominally healthy, though unrecorded immune exposures were likely present. The donor was CMV seropositive and belonged to the group of 270 or so seropositive cohort members. Every donor gave a peripheral blood sample, and the peripheral blood mononuclear cells from that sample were used for TCR beta sequencing. The Qiagen DNeasy Blood Extraction Kit was used to extract genomic DNA from the blood cell samples. The sample consisted of PBMCs. The sequence was collected from a man aged 30 to 39 in good health and CMV-seropositive. The sequence is built from TRBV2 and TRBJ2-5, and 10 junctional nucleotides match TRBD1. The DNA sequence is given as TGTGCCAGCAGTACTAGGACAGGGGGCCAAGAGACCCAGTACTTC. It codes for CASSTRTGGQETQYF.